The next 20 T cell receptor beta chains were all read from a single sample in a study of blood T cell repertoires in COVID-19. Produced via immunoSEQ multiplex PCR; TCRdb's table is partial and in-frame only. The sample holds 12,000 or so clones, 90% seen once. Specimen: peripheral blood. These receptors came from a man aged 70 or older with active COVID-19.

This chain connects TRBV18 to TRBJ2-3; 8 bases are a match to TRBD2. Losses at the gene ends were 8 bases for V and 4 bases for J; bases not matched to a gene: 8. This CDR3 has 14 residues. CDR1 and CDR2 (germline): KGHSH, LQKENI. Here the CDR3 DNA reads TGTGCCAGCCAAACGCGGGGGGCGGCAGATACGCAGTATTTT. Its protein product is CASQTRGAADTQYF.

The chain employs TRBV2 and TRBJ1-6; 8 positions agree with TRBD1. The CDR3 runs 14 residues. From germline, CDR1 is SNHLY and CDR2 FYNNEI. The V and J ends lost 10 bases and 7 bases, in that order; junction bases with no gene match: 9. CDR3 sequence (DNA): TGTGCCACCCGGTCGCAGGGGGCGAATTCACCCCTCCACTTT. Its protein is CATRSQGANSPLHF.

In DNA form, the CDR3 reads TGTGCCAGCAGGCCCCTGCGTGGGGGGGAAAAACTGTTTTTT. Its translation: CASRPLRGGEKLFF. The chain employs TRBV6-5 and TRBJ1-4; D perhaps matches TRBD1 (5 bases). The V end was cut by 6 bases, the J end by 8 bases, with 16 bases between. The germline CDR1 and CDR2 sequences are MNHEY and SVGAGI. The CDR3 contains 14 residues.

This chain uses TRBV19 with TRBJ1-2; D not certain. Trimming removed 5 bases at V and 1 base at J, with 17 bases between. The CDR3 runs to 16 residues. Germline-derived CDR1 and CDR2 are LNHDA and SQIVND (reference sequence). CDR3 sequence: CASSPPARLVNYGYTF. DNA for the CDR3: TGTGCCAGTAGTCCCCCAGCGAGGCTTGTTAACTATGGCTACACCTTC.

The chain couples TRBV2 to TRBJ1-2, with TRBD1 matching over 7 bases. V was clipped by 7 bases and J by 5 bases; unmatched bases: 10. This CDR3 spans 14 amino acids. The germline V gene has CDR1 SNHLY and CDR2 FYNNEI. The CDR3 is CASKDRTGYYGYTF. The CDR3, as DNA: TGTGCCAGCAAAGACCGGACAGGTTATTATGGCTACACCTTC.

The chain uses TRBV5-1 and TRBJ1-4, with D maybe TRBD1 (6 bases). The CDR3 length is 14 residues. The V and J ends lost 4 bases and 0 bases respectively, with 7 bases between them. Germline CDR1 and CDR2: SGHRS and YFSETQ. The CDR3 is CASSRQATNEKLFF. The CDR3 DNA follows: TGCGCCAGCAGCCGACAGGCAACTAATGAAAAACTGTTTTTT. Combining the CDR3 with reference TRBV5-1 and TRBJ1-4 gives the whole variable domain KAGVTQTPRYLIKTRGQQVTLSCSPISGHRSVSWYQQTPGQGLQFLFEYFSETQRNKGNFPGRFSGRQFSNSRSEMNVSTLELGDSALYLCASSRQATNEKLFFGSGTQLSVL.

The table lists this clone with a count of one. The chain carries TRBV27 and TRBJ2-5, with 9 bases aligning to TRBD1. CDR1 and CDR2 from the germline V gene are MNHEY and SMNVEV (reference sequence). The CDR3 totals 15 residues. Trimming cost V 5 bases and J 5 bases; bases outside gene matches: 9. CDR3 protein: CASSRWTGERETQYF. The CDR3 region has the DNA TGTGCCAGCAGTCGATGGACAGGGGAGAGGGAGACCCAGTACTTC.

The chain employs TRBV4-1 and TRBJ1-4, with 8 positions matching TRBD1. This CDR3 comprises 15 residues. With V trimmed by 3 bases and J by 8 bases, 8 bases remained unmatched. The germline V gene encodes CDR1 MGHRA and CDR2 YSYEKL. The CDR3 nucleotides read TGCGCCAGCAGCCACGGACAGGGAGGTGGGGAAAAACTGTTTTTT. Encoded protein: CASSHGQGGGEKLFF.

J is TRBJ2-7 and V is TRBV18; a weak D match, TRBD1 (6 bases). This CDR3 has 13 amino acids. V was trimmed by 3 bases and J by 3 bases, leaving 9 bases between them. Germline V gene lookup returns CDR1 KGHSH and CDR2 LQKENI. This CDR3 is CASSPPGDYEQYF. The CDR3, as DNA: TGTGCCAGCTCACCCCCAGGGGACTACGAGCAGTACTTC.

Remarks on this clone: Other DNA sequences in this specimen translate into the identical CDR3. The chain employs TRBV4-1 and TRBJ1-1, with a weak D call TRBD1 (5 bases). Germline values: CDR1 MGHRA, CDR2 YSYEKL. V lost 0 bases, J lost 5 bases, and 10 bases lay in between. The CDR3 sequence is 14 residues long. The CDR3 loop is CASSQEPGNTEAFF. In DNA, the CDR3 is TGCGCCAGCAGCCAAGAGCCAGGGAATACTGAAGCTTTCTTT.

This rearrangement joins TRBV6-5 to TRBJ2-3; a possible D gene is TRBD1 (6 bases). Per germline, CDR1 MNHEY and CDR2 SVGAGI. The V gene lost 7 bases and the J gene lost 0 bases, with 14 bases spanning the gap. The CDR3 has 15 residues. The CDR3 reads CASTESGHSTDTQYF. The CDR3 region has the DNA TGTGCCAGCACGGAGTCGGGACATAGCACAGATACGCAGTATTTT.

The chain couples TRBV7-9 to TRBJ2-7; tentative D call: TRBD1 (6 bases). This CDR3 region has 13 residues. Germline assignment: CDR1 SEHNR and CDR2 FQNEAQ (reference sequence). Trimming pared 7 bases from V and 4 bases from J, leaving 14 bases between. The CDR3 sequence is CASTQSRGYEQYF. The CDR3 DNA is TGTGCCAGCACCCAGAGCAGGGGTTACGAGCAGTACTTC.

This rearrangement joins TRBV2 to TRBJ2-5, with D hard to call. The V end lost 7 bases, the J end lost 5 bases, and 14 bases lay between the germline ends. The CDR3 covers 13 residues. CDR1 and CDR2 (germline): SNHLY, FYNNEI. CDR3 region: CASTENLPETQYF. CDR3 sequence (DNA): TGTGCCAGCACCGAAAACCTACCGGAGACCCAGTACTTC.

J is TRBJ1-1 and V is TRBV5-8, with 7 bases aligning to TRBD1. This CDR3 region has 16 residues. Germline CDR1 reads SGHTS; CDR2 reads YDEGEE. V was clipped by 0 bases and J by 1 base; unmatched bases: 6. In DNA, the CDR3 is TGTGCCAGCAGCTTGGGTTTTGACAGGGCGAACACTGAAGCTTTCTTT. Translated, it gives CASSLGFDRANTEAFF.

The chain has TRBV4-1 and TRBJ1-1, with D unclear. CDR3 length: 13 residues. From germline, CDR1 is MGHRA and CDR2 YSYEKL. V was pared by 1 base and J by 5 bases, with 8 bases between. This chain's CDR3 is CASSQVRGTEAFF. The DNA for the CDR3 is TGCGCCAGCAGCCAAGTTCGGGGTACTGAAGCTTTCTTT.

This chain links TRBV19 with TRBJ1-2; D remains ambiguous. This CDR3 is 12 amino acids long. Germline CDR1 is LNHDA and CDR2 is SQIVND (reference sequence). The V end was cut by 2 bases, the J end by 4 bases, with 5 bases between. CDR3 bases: TGTGCCAGTAGTATAAGGAGCTATGGCTACACCTTC. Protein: CASSIRSYGYTF.

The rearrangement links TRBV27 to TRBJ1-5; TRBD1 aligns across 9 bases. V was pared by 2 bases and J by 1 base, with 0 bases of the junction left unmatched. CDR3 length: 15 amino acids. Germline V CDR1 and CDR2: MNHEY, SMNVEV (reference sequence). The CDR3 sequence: CASSLGQGSNQPQHF. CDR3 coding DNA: TGTGCCAGCAGTTTAGGACAGGGGAGCAATCAGCCCCAGCATTTT.

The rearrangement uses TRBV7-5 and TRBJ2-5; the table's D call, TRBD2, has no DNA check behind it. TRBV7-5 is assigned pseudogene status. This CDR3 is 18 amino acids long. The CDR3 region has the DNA TGTGCCAGAAGCGACAGGGGTCTAGCGGGGCGAGCATGGGAGACCCAGTACTTC. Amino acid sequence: CARSDRGLAGRAWETQYF.

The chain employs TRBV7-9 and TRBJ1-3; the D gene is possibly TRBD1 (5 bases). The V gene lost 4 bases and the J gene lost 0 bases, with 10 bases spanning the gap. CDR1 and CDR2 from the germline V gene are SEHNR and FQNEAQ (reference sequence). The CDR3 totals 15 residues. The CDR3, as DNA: TGTGCCAGCAGCTCCGCTGGGGCCTCTGGAAACACCATATATTTT. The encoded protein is CASSSAGASGNTIYF. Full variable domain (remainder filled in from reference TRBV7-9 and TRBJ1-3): DTGVSQNPRHKITKRGQNVTFRCDPISEHNRLYWYRQTLGQGPEFLTYFQNEAQLEKSRLLSDRFSAERPKGSFSTLEIQRTEQGDSAMYLCASSSAGASGNTIYFGEGSWLTVV.

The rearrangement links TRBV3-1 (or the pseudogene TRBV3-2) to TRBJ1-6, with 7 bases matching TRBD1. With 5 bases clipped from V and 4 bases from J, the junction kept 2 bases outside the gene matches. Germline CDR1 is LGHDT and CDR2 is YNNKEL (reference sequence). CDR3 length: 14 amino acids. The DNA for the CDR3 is TGTGCCAGCAGCACGGGACAGTATAATTCACCCCTCCACTTT. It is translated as CASSTGQYNSPLHF.